The 2 T cell receptor beta chains presented below share a single source sample, sequenced in a study of blood T cells in healthy people across ages (dated by TCRdb to the mid-2010s). Library creation used 5' RACE. The listed sequencing device is Illumina HiSeq 2500. A second PCR of about 7 to 12 cycles was run with a J-beta primer mix and a sample-barcoded 5' primer. The raw public reads went through TCRdb reprocessing: fastp at Q25, MiXCR clone calling, in-frame beta chains kept. CDR3 protein sequences are deduplicated, and each keeps its most common genes and DNA. The sample table shows roughly 1,000,000 distinct CDR3 sequences, and around 25% are seen once. The top ten clonotypes cover 0.65% to 0.95% of the sample. This same sample was also taken into another study, of T cells of mothers and their children.

The sequenced material came from blood. The origin of the receptors is a girl aged 2 to 10 in good health.

This sequence joins TRBV28 and TRBJ2-5; the match to TRBD1 covers 8 bases. The J call may not be correct, given that the DNA end is closer to TRBJ2-7. This CDR3 contains 15 residues. The V gene's germline CDR1 is MDHEN and CDR2 SYDVKM. The CDR3 region has the DNA TGTGCCAGCAGGAGCACAGGGGGGTCGTCCTACGAGCAGTACTTC. Translated, it gives CASRSTGGSSYEQYF.

This chain connects TRBV12-3 or TRBV12-4 to TRBJ1-4; 7 nucleotides line up with TRBD1. The CDR3 has 12 amino acids. The junction had 7 bases not matched to a gene; V was cut back by 6 bases and J by 12 bases. In DNA form, the CDR3 reads TGTGCCAGCAGCCCACAGGGGATGGAACTGTTTTTT. Its translation: CASSPQGMELFF.